Listed here is a single T cell receptor beta chain. Participants were aged about 18 to 90 years, lived in under 30 US areas, and enrolled virtually. Cohorts were determined from participant-reported clinical history. As handled by the study authors: Reference gene primer amplification yielded estimated nucleated cell counts. Here immunoSEQ multiplex PCR was the method, and the copy in TCRdb shows in-frame clones only, minus some. Clonal size and the V and J genes are those of that table, whereas D and trimming came from the DNA. In the table there are roughly 290,000 clones, roughly 88% of which are singletons. Germline V gene data show CDR1 as GTSNPN and CDR2 as SVGIG (reference sequence). The CDR3 has 13 residues. V was clipped by 7 bases and J by 0 bases, with 10 bases between them. The data stem from a study of blood T cell repertoires in COVID-19. Study-wide background: Whether acute or convalescent, the COVID-19 samples came from the United States, Italy and Spain.

The sequenced sample consisted of PBMCs or T cells enriched from blood (not recorded which). The TCR was taken from a man aged 25-40 years who had recovered from COVID-19. This sequence joins TRBV30 and TRBJ1-5; the D gene is possibly TRBD1 (6 bases). The CDR3 reads CASTDSSNQPQHF. For the CDR3, the DNA is TGTGCCTCTACGGACAGTAGCAATCAGCCCCAGCATTTT.